The 29 T cell receptor beta chains in this list originate from one sample, sequenced in a study of beta chain features in type 1 diabetes. All of the isolated RNA was reverse transcribed, so expressed TCRB transcripts were sequenced. Generated by immunoSEQ multiplex PCR, the TCRdb table keeps only in-frame clones and is missing some. The sample lists 120,000 to 150,000 clones, 40% to 60% occurring once. The sequenced sample consisted of Tregs from blood. The receptors were gathered from a young man in good health.

This clone was detected only a few times. The chain is built from TRBV2 and TRBJ1-5; TRBD1 might be the D (6 bases). The V and J ends lost 7 bases and 3 bases respectively, with 13 bases between them. CDR3 length: 14 amino acids. Germline loops: CDR1 SNHLY, CDR2 FYNNEI. DNA for the CDR3: TGTGCCAGCAAACTACAGGGTGACAATCAGCCCCAGCATTTT. Residues: CASKLQGDNQPQHF.

The rearrangement joins TRBV27 to TRBJ1-2, with TRBD1 matching 9 bases. The CDR3 loop spans 12 amino acids. Germline V lookup: CDR1 MNHEY, CDR2 SMNVEV (reference sequence). Trimming took 3 bases from V and 8 from J; bases not matched to a gene: 1. The DNA of the CDR3 is TGTGCCAGCAGTTTGACAGGGGGAGGCTACACCTTC. Translation: CASSLTGGGYTF.

This clone turned up a few times. This chain uses TRBV7-9 with TRBJ2-1, with 7 bases identical to TRBD2. Germline CDR1 and CDR2: SEHNR and FQNEAQ (reference sequence). V shed 1 base and J 8 bases; nucleotides not matched to a gene: 11. The CDR3 extends over 16 amino acids. The CDR3 loop reads CASSLGEGVGGYEQFF. CDR3 in DNA: TGTGCCAGCAGCTTAGGGGAGGGAGTCGGTGGGTATGAGCAGTTCTTC.

In its sample, this clone was seen a few times. The V call is TRBV29-1, the J call TRBJ2-6; D unclear. V shed 4 bases and J shed 1 base, with 14 bases lying between them. The CDR3 sequence is 16 residues long. Germline V CDR1 and CDR2: SQVTM, ANQGSEA. DNA of the CDR3: TGCAGCGTTGTATCAGGATACGGTTCTGGGGCCAACGTCCTGACTTTC. Translated: CSVVSGYGSGANVLTF.

V is TRBV7-3 and J is TRBJ2-7; the match to TRBD1 covers 7 bases. With V trimmed by 5 bases and J by 9 bases, 10 bases remained unmatched. Germline V gene data show CDR1 as SGHTA and CDR2 as FQGTGA. This CDR3 contains 13 residues. CDR3 residues: CASSPRGGEVQYF. The CDR3 nucleotides read TGTGCCAGCAGCCCCCGAGGGGGCGAGGTGCAGTACTTC. The complete variable domain, with remaining parts taken from reference TRBV7-3 and TRBJ2-7, reads GAGVSQTPSNKVTEKGKYVELRCDPISGHTALYWYRQSLGQGPEFLIYFQGTGAADDSGLPNDRFFAVRPEGSVSTLKIQRTERGDSAVYLCASSPRGGEVQYFGPGTRLTVT.

The chain couples TRBV6-4 to TRBJ2-3, with D possibly TRBD2 on 5 matching bases. CDR3 length: 15 residues. Per the germline V gene, CDR1 is MRHNA and CDR2 is SNTAGT. Trimming shortened V by 6 bases and J by 0 bases, and 13 bases separated the two germline ends. The CDR3 reads CASSRQSGSTDTQYF. The DNA for the CDR3 is TGTGCCAGCAGCCGCCAGAGCGGCAGCACAGATACGCAGTATTTT.

The V gene is TRBV6-6, the J gene TRBJ2-1, with 9 bases identical to TRBD2. CDR1 is MNHNY and CDR2 is SVGAGI in the germline V gene (reference sequence). The junction had 5 bases not matched to a gene; V was cut back by 5 bases and J by 3 bases. The CDR3 consists of 15 residues. The chain's CDR3 is CASSQTSGFYNEQFF. For the CDR3, the DNA is TGTGCCAGCAGTCAGACTAGCGGATTCTACAATGAGCAGTTCTTC.

The chain employs TRBV5-4 and TRBJ2-7; 7 bases align to TRBD2. Germline V gene data show CDR1 as SGHNT and CDR2 as YYREEE (reference sequence). V dropped 2 bases and J dropped 6; count of bases not matched to a gene: 8. The CDR3 spans 14 residues. CDR3 DNA sequence: TGTGCCAGCAGCTTACCGGGAGGATCTCTCGAGCAGTACTTC. The encoded protein is CASSLPGGSLEQYF. Variable domain in full (rest from reference TRBV5-4 and TRBJ2-7): ETGVTQSPTHLIKTRGQQVTLRCSSQSGHNTVSWYQQALGQGPQFIFQYYREEENGRGNFPPRFSGLQFPNYSSELNVNALELDDSALYLCASSLPGGSLEQYFGPGTRLTVT.

V is TRBV10-3 and J is TRBJ1-1, with TRBD1 matching 10 bases. V was pared by 4 bases and J by 1 base, with 3 bases of the junction left unmatched. CDR3 size: 15 residues. CDR1 and CDR2 (germline): ENHRY, SYGVKD. The DNA for the CDR3 is TGTGCCATCAGTGGGGACAGGGGAGGGAACACTGAAGCTTTCTTT. Protein product: CAISGDRGGNTEAFF.

This chain links TRBV7-9 with TRBJ2-3; perhaps TRBD1 as D (6 bases). Between the trimmed V and J ends, which lost 3 bases and 5 bases, there was a span of 9 bases. The CDR3 is 13 amino acids. Germline values: CDR1 SEHNR, CDR2 FQNEAQ (reference sequence). The CDR3 sequence is CASSFQQGDTQYF. The CDR3 nucleotides read TGTGCCAGCAGCTTTCAACAGGGAGATACGCAGTATTTT.

CDR3 DNA sequence: TGTGCCAGCAGTTTTGCTGGACAGAACAAAAACATTCAGTACTTC. Translating it yields CASSFAGQNKNIQYF. The chain uses TRBV28 and TRBJ2-4, with a tentative D call TRBD1 (6 bases). Germline CDR1 and CDR2: MDHEN and SYDVKM. Trimming pared 3 bases from V and 3 bases from J, leaving 12 bases between. The CDR3 consists of 15 residues. The entire variable domain, with the rest obtained from reference TRBV28 and TRBJ2-4, is as follows: DVKVTQSSRYLVKRTGEKVFLECVQDMDHENMFWYRQDPGLGLRLIYFSYDVKMKEKGDIPEGYSVSREKKERFSLILESASTNQTSMYLCASSFAGQNKNIQYFGAGTRLSVL.

This rearrangement joins TRBV7-2 to TRBJ2-3; 7 bases are shared with TRBD2. V lost 5 bases, J lost 1 base, and 6 bases stayed unmatched. CDR1 is SGHTA, CDR2 FQGNSA, per germline. CDR3 length equals 15 residues. This CDR3 is CASSTPSGRTDTQYF. The CDR3 DNA sequence: TGTGCCAGCAGCACACCTAGCGGACGCACAGATACGCAGTATTTT.

The rearrangement uses TRBV27 and TRBJ1-5; TRBD1 aligns across 7 bases. In germline, CDR1 is MNHEY, CDR2 SMNVEV (reference sequence). The CDR3 is made up of 13 amino acids. V lost 2 bases to trimming and J lost 8 bases; unmatched junction nucleotides: 3. CDR3 amino acids: CASSLDRDKPQHF. The DNA of the CDR3 is TGTGCCAGCAGTTTAGACAGGGACAAGCCCCAGCATTTT.

There are a few counts of this clone. The genes are TRBV10-3 and TRBJ2-1, with 12 bases aligning to TRBD2. With 3 bases clipped from V and 2 bases from J, the junction kept 5 bases outside the gene matches. Germline lookup yields CDR1 ENHRY and CDR2 SYGVKD. The CDR3 length is 17 residues. CDR3 nucleotide sequence: TGTGCCATCAGTGACCTACGACTAGCGGGAGCCTACAATGAGCAGTTCTTC. Translation gives CAISDLRLAGAYNEQFF.

V gene TRBV10-2 combines with J gene TRBJ2-1, with D tentatively TRBD1 (5 bases). CDR3 length equals 14 residues. The V and J ends lost 7 bases and 4 bases respectively, with 14 bases between them. CDR1 is WSHSY, CDR2 SAAADI, per germline. The CDR3 here is CASIEGSGYNEQFF. The CDR3 DNA reads TGCGCCAGCATTGAAGGGTCAGGGTACAATGAGCAGTTCTTC.

The chain uses TRBV7-9 and TRBJ1-3; weak D call: TRBD1 (5 bases). Germline-derived CDR1 and CDR2 are SEHNR and FQNEAQ (reference sequence). The CDR3 sequence is 15 residues long. V was pared by 3 bases and J by 1 base, with 10 bases between. The CDR3 bases are TGTGCCAGCAGCTTCTTATCAGGGTCTGGAAACACCATATATTTT. It encodes CASSFLSGSGNTIYF.

The chain combines TRBV7-9 with TRBJ2-7, with D tentatively TRBD1 (6 bases). V was cut by 1 base and J by 5 bases, with 12 bases left in between. The CDR3 loop spans 14 amino acids. From germline, CDR1 is SEHNR and CDR2 FQNEAQ (reference sequence). The CDR3 DNA sequence: TGTGCCAGCAGCTTAGGCCAGGGGATAAACGAGCAGTACTTC. It codes for CASSLGQGINEQYF.

This chain connects TRBV15 to TRBJ2-7, with a tentative D call TRBD2 (6 bases). V was cut by 1 base and J by 3 bases, with 16 bases left in between. Germline V lookup: CDR1 LNHNV, CDR2 YYDKDF (reference sequence). This CDR3 region has 16 residues. DNA of the CDR3: TGTGCCACCAGCAGAGCTAAACCGGGACTGGGCTACGAGCAGTACTTC. Translating gives CATSRAKPGLGYEQYF.

The rearrangement links TRBV5-4 to TRBJ1-2; D unresolved. The CDR3 loop spans 17 amino acids. Trimming left V 4 bases short and J 4 bases short, with 23 bases between. Per germline, CDR1 SGHNT and CDR2 YYREEE (reference sequence). The CDR3 loop reads CASSPRSWTGGFYGYTF. As DNA, the CDR3 is TGTGCCAGCAGCCCCCGGTCTTGGACGGGAGGATTCTATGGCTACACCTTC.

This chain links TRBV11-2 with TRBJ1-1; 9 bases map to TRBD1. The CDR3 is 19 amino acids. Germline V gene lookup returns CDR1 SGHAT and CDR2 FQNNGV. Germline trimming cut 0 bases from V and 4 bases from J; bases unmatched to any gene: 15. CDR3 region: CASSLDGGQGPEYFTEAFF. CDR3 bases: TGTGCCAGCAGCTTAGACGGGGGACAGGGCCCGGAGTATTTCACTGAAGCTTTCTTT.

This sequence joins TRBV9 and TRBJ2-1; TRBD2 matches at 7 bases. CDR1 and CDR2 (germline): SGDLS, YYNGEE. This CDR3 has 18 residues. Trimming took 0 bases from V and 5 from J; bases not matched to a gene: 14. CDR3 coding DNA: TGTGCCAGCAGCGTAGTGGGCGTCTCGGCGGGAGTTAACAATGAGCAGTTCTTC. This sequence encodes CASSVVGVSAGVNNEQFF. Together with reference TRBV9 and TRBJ2-1, the CDR3 gives the full variable domain: DSGVTQTPKHLITATGQRVTLRCSPRSGDLSVYWYQQSLDQGLQFLIQYYNGEERAKGNILERFSAQQFPDLHSELNLSSLELGDSALYFCASSVVGVSAGVNNEQFFGPGTRLTVL.

This clone occurred a few times. The CDR3, as DNA: TGTGCCACCAGCAGAGTGTCCTATGGTCCAGGGAACGACGAGCAGTACTTC. Protein product: CATSRVSYGPGNDEQYF. The chain combines TRBV15 with TRBJ2-7; a weak D match, TRBD1 (5 bases). Germline V CDR1 and CDR2: LNHNV, YYDKDF (reference sequence). The V end lost 1 base, the J end lost 5 bases, and 21 bases lay between the germline ends. CDR3 length: 17 amino acids.

This clone was recorded a few times. The CDR3 region has the DNA TGTGCCAGCGATTCCATGGACTTGCAGCCCCAGCATTTT. This gives the protein CASDSMDLQPQHF. The chain has TRBV28 and TRBJ1-5; D ambiguous. CDR3 length: 13 amino acids. From germline, CDR1 is MDHEN and CDR2 SYDVKM. V lost 8 bases and J lost 7, with 15 bases in between.

The chain links TRBV7-2 to TRBJ2-2, with D unresolved. V gave up 1 base and J gave up 0 bases, with 6 bases separating them. The germline V gene encodes CDR1 SGHTA and CDR2 FQGNSA. The CDR3 spans 15 residues. CDR3 sequence reads: CASSLVPSNTGELFF. The DNA of the CDR3 is TGTGCCAGCAGCTTAGTCCCCTCGAACACCGGGGAGCTGTTTTTT.

The rearrangement joins TRBV2 to TRBJ2-1; a possible D gene is TRBD2 (6 bases). CDR1 SNHLY and CDR2 FYNNEI come from the germline V gene. The CDR3 is 16 residues long. V lost 6 bases to trimming and J lost 6 bases, with 21 bases between them. The DNA of the CDR3 is TGTGCCAGCAGATATGGGGAGACTAGGGTCTCCAATGAGCAGTTCTTC. It yields the protein CASRYGETRVSNEQFF.

In the case of this clone: An end of the junction does not agree with germline; a read error may underlie this. Other DNA sequences within the sample encode an identical CDR3. The chain couples TRBV4-2 to TRBJ1-4; TRBD1 aligns across 7 bases. CDR1 is LGHNA, CDR2 YNFKEQ, per germline. This CDR3 has 18 amino acids. DNA of the CDR3: TGTGCCAGCAGCCAGCTACAGGGGTCATACGTAACTAACGAAAAACTGTTTTTT. Protein product: CASSQLQGSYVTNEKLFF.

The chain carries TRBV10-3 and TRBJ2-6; 8 bases match TRBD1. Germline trimming cut 10 bases from V and 2 bases from J; bases unmatched to any gene: 7. CDR1 is ENHRY, CDR2 SYGVKD, per germline. This CDR3 comprises 15 residues. The CDR3 DNA reads TGTGCCACCAGCCGGGACAGGACTGGGGCCAACGTCCTGACTTTC. Its translation: CATSRDRTGANVLTF.

J is TRBJ2-2 and V is TRBV7-3; possible D gene TRBD2, 5 bases. CDR1 is SGHTA and CDR2 is FQGTGA in the germline V gene. V was pared by 0 bases and J by 8 bases, with 10 bases between. The CDR3 totals 14 residues. Here the CDR3 reads CASSLTRDEGELFF. The CDR3 nucleotides are TGTGCCAGCAGCTTAACCCGGGATGAAGGGGAGCTGTTTTTT.

The sample holds one count of this clone. The gene calls are TRBV5-1 and TRBJ1-1; perhaps TRBD1 as D (6 bases). Trimming removed 1 base at V and 0 bases at J, with 10 bases between. The germline CDR1 and CDR2 sequences are SGHRS and YFSETQ. The CDR3 consists of 15 residues. CDR3 amino acids: CASSLLTGLNTEAFF. CDR3 in DNA: TGCGCCAGCAGCTTGTTGACAGGATTGAACACTGAAGCTTTCTTT.